This TCR beta chain originates from a study of T cell clones after liver transplantation. As for the study in general: Post-transplant blood was tracked for graft-donor-reactive T cell clones identified in a pre-transplant mixed lymphocyte reaction. Timepoints were pre-transplant, pre-withdrawal, and after withdrawal was completed or failed.

Only in-frame clones appear in the TCRdb table, and some are missing; sequencing was by immunoSEQ multiplex PCR. The table lists approximately 72,000 clones, roughly nine tenths of them singletons, with under 3.5% in the top ten. Germline loops: CDR1 SGHVS, CDR2 FQNEAQ. There are 17 residues in the CDR3. The V gene lost 3 bases and the J gene lost 0 bases, with 18 bases spanning the gap. V and J are TRBV7-8 and TRBJ2-7; perhaps TRBD1 as D (6 bases). The source was CD4+ T cells from blood, collected before liver transplant. This clonotype originated in a human donor who received a liver transplant. CDR3 sequence (DNA): TGTGCCAGCAGCTTGGGGGCAACTAGTACCCACTCCTACGAGCAGTACTTC. Translation gives CASSLGATSTHSYEQYF.